A single T cell receptor (beta chain) is shown here with its context. Its cognate antigen has yet to be identified. No quality values exist for individual bases; no much larger clone is one base distant. For CDR1 and CDR2, the germline V gene lists SGHDT and YYEEEE. Measured from the cysteine to the phenylalanine, the CDR3 is 14 residues long. Just the 42-base CDR3 DNA is kept, in frame starting at base 1. V trim: 5 bases; J trim: 7 bases; unmatched bases: 7. The sample is drawn from a study of blood T cell repertoires in COVID-19 (dated by TCRdb to 2018 to 2020). Concerning the study at large: The collaborator samples originated in the United States, Italy and Spain and spanned the acute and convalescent phases of COVID-19. The material from the prospective study consisted of cDNA or gDNA derived from T cells, B-cell-depleted T cells, or PBMCs. Deeply sampled blood TCRbeta repertoires from subjects exposed to, actively infected with, or recovered from COVID-19 were included in the dataset. The sample metadata nearly always contained a de-identified subject ID, COVID-19 status, age in years and sex. The repertoires were made available in a free public database intended to serve as a resource for research on the immune response to SARS-CoV-2. The samples were drawn from the first 160 participants of the ongoing ImmuneRACE study and from some 1,300 subjects provided by 6 global collaborators. Where available, HLA class I and class II types were obtained from metadata supplied by the sample provider rather than from assay-based typing. Study-level results and caveats: How much clinical and demographic metadata was included differed by source and by participant, and the metadata was provided uncurated.

Collaborating institutions collected whole blood in K2EDTA tubes following their own protocols. For TCRbeta analysis, collaborators shipped samples in one of three forms: frozen whole blood, isolated PBMCs, or DNA extracted from either of those sample types. The immunoSEQ Assay, a bias-controlled multiplex PCR, was used to amplify TCRbeta CDR3 regions from genomic DNA. As for the original processing: Nucleated cell counts per sample were estimated from amplification of reference gene primers within the assay. To quantify the absolute abundance of each unique TCRbeta CDR3 rearrangement, sequence reads were collapsed and filtered. For each sample, productive Simpson clonality was calculated as the square root of Simpson's diversity index over productive rearrangements. The table comes from immuneACCESS by way of TCRdb, which keeps in-frame sequences with V and J called. Part of the clones is missing from these tables; in studies checked, under half for an unresolved V gene and the rest for unknown reasons. That table is the source of V, J and clone size, and D and trimming were worked out from the DNA. The sample table shows tens of thousands of clones, and around 87% are seen once. The top ten clonotypes cover 6.6% of the sample.

The sequence came from a man aged 55 to 70 with acute or convalescent COVID-19. Here the chain combines TRBV5-6 and TRBJ1-2; a stretch of 11 junction bases matches TRBD1. Material for sequencing was peripheral blood. The CDR3 protein sequence reads: CASRGTGGISGYTF. The sequence in DNA is TGTGCCAGCAGGGGGACAGGGGGTATTAGTGGCTACACCTTC.